These T cell receptor beta chains were read from a single sample in a study of T cell responses to AZD1222 COVID-19 vaccine. Profiled with immunoSEQ multiplex PCR; TCRdb holds only in-frame clones, not every one. The sample gives under 130,000 clones, around 90% of which show up once; 4.5% to 5.5% is in the top ten. Sequencing used peripheral blood, obtained on day 0 of AZD1222 vaccination. The origin of the receptors is an adult in good health. The CDR3 runs from the conserved cysteine through the conserved F or W. The D gene is left open where the match is weak. A row's size may be missing; if present it is once, few, many or a size class.

D: .
size: .
J: TRBJ2-7
V: TRBV3-1/TRBV3-2
CDR3: CASSQLPDRAYEQYF
DNA: TGTGCCAGCAGCCAACTCCCGGACCGAGCCTACGAGCAGTACTTC

D: .
size: .
J: TRBJ2-5
V: TRBV6-5
CDR3: CASSYSSRRETQYF
DNA: TGTGCCAGCAGTTACTCCTCTAGAAGAGAGACCCAGTACTTC

D: .
size: .
J: TRBJ2-3
V: TRBV24-1
CDR3: CATSDLGDSTDTQYF
DNA: TGTGCCACCAGTGATCTTGGGGATAGCACAGATACGCAGTATTTT

D: .
size: .
J: TRBJ1-3
V: TRBV6-5
CDR3: CASRPGFLGGNTIYF
DNA: TGTGCCAGCAGACCTGGTTTTTTGGGGGGAAACACCATATATTTT

D: .
size: .
J: TRBJ2-6
V: TRBV4-3
CDR3: CASSREAGSGANVLTF
DNA: TGCGCCAGCAGCCGAGAGGCAGGCTCTGGGGCCAACGTCCTGACTTTC

D: .
size: .
J: TRBJ1-5
V: TRBV3-1/TRBV3-2
CDR3: CASSQGAGQPQHF
DNA: TGTGCCAGCAGCCAGGGGGCGGGACAGCCCCAGCATTTT

D: .
size: .
J: TRBJ2-1
V: TRBV6-5
CDR3: CASWTVGGANEQFF
DNA: TGTGCCAGTTGGACAGTTGGTGGGGCCAATGAGCAGTTCTTC

D: TRBD1
size: few
J: TRBJ1-1
V: TRBV27
CDR3: CASSRTGEAEAFF
DNA: TGTGCCAGCAGCCGTACAGGGGAGGCTGAAGCTTTCTTT

D: TRBD1
size: .
J: TRBJ1-5
V: TRBV2
CDR3: CASSPTGVNQPQHF
DNA: TGTGCCAGCAGTCCGACAGGGGTCAATCAGCCCCAGCATTTT

D: .
size: .
J: TRBJ1-3
V: TRBV5-1
CDR3: CASSLDGVSGNTIYF
DNA: TGCGCCAGCAGCTTGGACGGAGTCTCTGGAAACACCATATATTTT

D: .
size: .
J: TRBJ1-4
V: TRBV27
CDR3: CASSGGGEKLFF
DNA: TGTGCCAGCAGCGGGGGGGGTGAAAAACTGTTTTTT

D: .
size: .
J: TRBJ1-5
V: TRBV7-9
CDR3: CASSLEGFTQPQHF
DNA: TGTGCCAGCAGCTTAGAAGGGTTTACTCAGCCCCAGCATTTT

D: .
size: .
J: TRBJ1-5
V: TRBV6-5
CDR3: CASSYGAVNQPQHF
DNA: TGTGCCAGCAGTTACGGGGCAGTGAATCAGCCCCAGCATTTT

D: .
size: .
J: TRBJ1-2
V: TRBV18
CDR3: CASSPEGPYGYTF
DNA: TGTGCCAGCTCACCAGAAGGCCCCTATGGCTACACCTTC

D: .
size: .
J: TRBJ2-7
V: TRBV5-8
CDR3: CASSIHRVGTYEQYF
DNA: TGTGCCAGCAGCATCCACAGGGTCGGGACCTACGAGCAGTACTTC

D: .
size: .
J: TRBJ1-1
V: TRBV5-1
CDR3: CASSLGMNTEAFF
DNA: TGCGCCAGCAGCTTGGGAATGAACACTGAAGCTTTCTTT

D: TRBD1
size: once
J: TRBJ1-1
V: TRBV2
CDR3: CATTTGGPPEAFF
DNA: TGTGCCACCACTACAGGGGGCCCTCCTGAAGCTTTCTTT

D: .
size: .
J: TRBJ1-5
V: TRBV2
CDR3: CASSVGRDNQPQHF
DNA: TGTGCCAGCAGTGTGGGCAGGGACAATCAGCCCCAGCATTTT

D: .
size: .
J: TRBJ1-2
V: TRBV7-9
CDR3: CASSFPETGYNKGYTF
DNA: TGTGCCAGCAGCTTTCCGGAGACAGGCTATAATAAGGGCTACACCTTC

D: .
size: .
J: TRBJ1-1
V: TRBV9
CDR3: CASSAGGGISNTEAFF
DNA: TGTGCCAGCAGCGCCGGGGGTGGTATCTCGAACACTGAAGCTTTCTTT

D: .
size: .
J: TRBJ1-2
V: TRBV14
CDR3: CASSLSADGYTF
DNA: TGTGCCAGCAGCCTGTCCGCCGACGGCTACACCTTC

D: .
size: .
J: TRBJ2-4
V: TRBV28
CDR3: CASSFASTDSKNIQYF
DNA: TGTGCCAGCAGTTTTGCGAGCACCGACAGCAAAAACATTCAGTACTTC

D: TRBD1
size: few
J: TRBJ2-5
V: TRBV5-4
CDR3: CASSLQGAGETQYF
DNA: TGTGCCAGCAGCTTGCAGGGGGCAGGGGAGACCCAGTACTTC

D: .
size: .
J: TRBJ2-7
V: TRBV9
CDR3: CASSVRDEGYEQYF
DNA: TGTGCCAGCAGCGTAAGGGACGAAGGTTACGAGCAGTACTTC

D: .
size: .
J: TRBJ2-7
V: TRBV10-2
CDR3: CARDPGRDYEQYF
DNA: TGCGCCAGAGACCCCGGAAGGGACTACGAGCAGTACTTC

D: TRBD1
size: .
J: TRBJ2-1
V: TRBV5-4
CDR3: CASSLIGTGRPNEQFF
DNA: TGTGCCAGCAGCTTGATTGGGACAGGGCGACCTAATGAGCAGTTCTTC

D: .
size: .
J: TRBJ2-7
V: TRBV5-4
CDR3: CASSFAGLSPEQYF
DNA: TGTGCCAGCAGCTTTGCAGGTCTAAGTCCCGAGCAGTACTTC

D: TRBD1
size: once
J: TRBJ2-1
V: TRBV27
CDR3: CASSLLGQTGGPEQFF
DNA: TGTGCCAGCAGTTTACTCGGCCAAACAGGGGGCCCTGAGCAGTTCTTC

D: TRBD1
size: .
J: TRBJ1-1
V: TRBV18
CDR3: CASSPPRGTGGMNTEAFF
DNA: TGTGCCAGCTCACCACCCCGCGGGACAGGGGGTATGAACACTGAAGCTTTCTTT

D: .
size: .
J: TRBJ1-1
V: TRBV5-8
CDR3: CASSVLGNRETEAFF
DNA: TGTGCCAGCAGCGTCCTGGGAAACAGGGAAACTGAAGCTTTCTTT

D: .
size: .
J: TRBJ1-4
V: TRBV18
CDR3: CASSHLSGNNEKLFF
DNA: TGTGCCAGCTCACACCTATCGGGTAATAATGAAAAACTGTTTTTT

D: .
size: .
J: TRBJ1-5
V: TRBV24-1
CDR3: CATSDAGLSNQPQHF
DNA: TGTGCCACCAGTGATGCCGGGTTGAGCAATCAGCCCCAGCATTTT

D: .
size: .
J: TRBJ2-7
V: TRBV6-2/TRBV6-3
CDR3: CASSRSDGGSYEQYF
DNA: TGTGCCAGCAGTCGCTCGGACGGGGGATCCTACGAGCAGTACTTC

D: TRBD1
size: .
J: TRBJ1-4
V: TRBV28
CDR3: CASSKIRQGANEKLFF
DNA: TGTGCCAGCAGTAAAATCCGACAGGGGGCAAATGAAAAACTGTTTTTT

D: TRBD2
size: .
J: TRBJ2-5
V: TRBV7-8
CDR3: CASSSSRLAGAQETQYF
DNA: TGTGCCAGCAGCTCGAGTCGACTAGCGGGAGCCCAAGAGACCCAGTACTTC

D: .
size: .
J: TRBJ1-3
V: TRBV15
CDR3: CATSRDRGADTIYF
DNA: TGTGCCACCAGCAGAGACAGGGGTGCGGACACCATATATTTT

D: .
size: .
J: TRBJ1-5
V: TRBV7-8
CDR3: CASSLRESDQPQHF
DNA: TGTGCCAGCAGCTTGAGGGAATCCGATCAGCCCCAGCATTTT

D: .
size: .
J: TRBJ1-6
V: TRBV4-1
CDR3: CASSQDWGHNSPLHF
DNA: TGCGCCAGCAGCCAAGATTGGGGTCACAATTCACCCCTCCACTTT

D: TRBD1
size: .
J: TRBJ2-1
V: TRBV24-1
CDR3: CATSDRNTGGNEQFF
DNA: TGTGCCACCAGTGACCGTAATACAGGGGGCAATGAGCAGTTCTTC

D: .
size: .
J: TRBJ1-1
V: TRBV4-1
CDR3: CASSLILEGEAFF
DNA: TGCGCCAGCAGCCTCATACTAGAGGGTGAAGCTTTCTTT

D: .
size: .
J: TRBJ1-1
V: TRBV30
CDR3: CAWSPPGRNTEAFF
DNA: TGTGCCTGGAGCCCCCCCGGCAGGAACACTGAAGCTTTCTTT

D: .
size: .
J: TRBJ1-5
V: TRBV24-1
CDR3: CATRLNQPQHF
DNA: TGTGCCACCAGACTCAATCAGCCCCAGCATTTT

D: TRBD2
size: .
J: TRBJ2-1
V: TRBV6-5
CDR3: CASSYSPSGSNEQFF
DNA: TGTGCCAGCAGTTACTCCCCTAGCGGCTCCAATGAGCAGTTCTTC

D: TRBD1
size: once
J: TRBJ1-6
V: TRBV28
CDR3: CASRPHLRGSIFNSPLHF
DNA: TGTGCCAGCAGACCACACCTCAGGGGGAGTATCTTTAATTCACCCCTCCACTTT

D: .
size: .
J: TRBJ2-3
V: TRBV19
CDR3: CASSAGRRTDTQYF
DNA: TGTGCCAGTAGCGCCGGCCGTCGCACAGATACGCAGTATTTT

D: .
size: .
J: TRBJ2-3
V: TRBV13
CDR3: CASSTGASTDTQYF
DNA: TGTGCCAGCTCGACAGGAGCGAGCACAGATACGCAGTATTTT

D: TRBD1
size: once
J: TRBJ1-4
V: TRBV18
CDR3: CASSHTTGSNEKLFF
DNA: TGTGCCAGCTCACACACGACAGGGTCTAATGAAAAACTGTTTTTT

D: .
size: .
J: TRBJ2-7
V: TRBV19
CDR3: CASSNQISSYEQYF
DNA: TGTGCCAGTAGCAACCAGATTAGCTCCTACGAGCAGTACTTC

D: .
size: .
J: TRBJ1-1
V: TRBV10-3
CDR3: CAIAQAMNTEAFF
DNA: TGTGCCATCGCCCAGGCTATGAACACTGAAGCTTTCTTT

D: TRBD1
size: .
J: TRBJ1-2
V: TRBV5-1
CDR3: CASSTGTGWDGYTF
DNA: TGCGCCAGCAGCACCGGGACAGGGTGGGATGGCTACACCTTC

D: TRBD1
size: .
J: TRBJ1-5
V: TRBV7-8
CDR3: CASSLGTGDQPQHF
DNA: TGTGCCAGCAGCTTAGGGACAGGGGATCAGCCCCAGCATTTT

D: TRBD1
size: .
J: TRBJ1-6
V: TRBV6-5
CDR3: CASRGQGTSNSPLHF
DNA: TGTGCCAGCAGAGGACAGGGGACATCCAATTCACCCCTCCACTTT

D: .
size: .
J: TRBJ2-1
V: TRBV29-1
CDR3: CSVVWARQFF
DNA: TGCAGCGTTGTATGGGCACGGCAGTTCTTC

D: .
size: .
J: TRBJ2-1
V: TRBV28
CDR3: CASSPQGNEQFF
DNA: TGTGCCAGCAGTCCCCAGGGCAATGAGCAGTTCTTC

D: TRBD2
size: .
J: TRBJ2-7
V: TRBV28
CDR3: CATKRGGRESEQYF
DNA: TGTGCCACCAAGCGGGGGGGGCGCGAGTCCGAGCAGTACTTC